These 16 T cell receptor beta chains originate from one sample sequenced in a study of beta chain features in type 1 diabetes. Regarding the study as a whole: Shortening of TCRB CDR3s, moderate but significant, appeared in all four CD4+ subsets of Type 1 diabetes patients.

All of the isolated RNA was reverse transcribed, so expressed TCRB transcripts were sequenced. The table came from immunoSEQ multiplex PCR; TCRdb's copy has only in-frame clones and leaves some out. Counted here are about 260,000 clones, 20% occurring once; the ten biggest clones make up roughly 0.028%. Antigen specificity for these receptors is unknown. The sequenced material came from naive CD4+ T cells from blood. These receptors all stem from a woman in her thirties or forties with type 1 diabetes.

The J gene is TRBJ2-1, the V gene TRBV4-2, with 8 bases identical to TRBD2. Germline CDR1 reads LGHNA; CDR2 reads YNFKEQ. CDR3 length: 14 amino acids. The junction had 7 bases not matched to a gene; V was cut back by 8 bases and J by 4 bases. The CDR3 is CASPGREAYNEQFF. In nucleotides, the CDR3 is TGTGCCAGCCCGGGGCGGGAGGCTTACAATGAGCAGTTCTTC.

This clone occurred a few times. The V and J genes are TRBV2 and TRBJ2-5; TRBD2 is a possible D gene (5 bases). Germline CDR1 SNHLY, CDR2 FYNNEI. The CDR3 has 15 residues. V lost 7 bases and J lost 5, with 20 bases in between. CDR3 in amino acids: CASIVRENSRETQYF. The CDR3 region has the DNA TGTGCCAGCATTGTGAGGGAGAACTCACGGGAGACCCAGTACTTC.

This rearrangement joins TRBV30 to TRBJ1-1; no clear D gene. The CDR3 runs 13 residues. Germline lookup yields CDR1 GTSNPN and CDR2 SVGIG (reference sequence). With 5 bases removed from V and 4 bases from J, the gap between germline ends came to 14 bases. As DNA, the CDR3 is TGTGCCTGGTCCCAGGAGGCGGGCACTGAAGCTTTCTTT. It is translated as CAWSQEAGTEAFF.

There are a few counts of this clone. This chain links TRBV4-1 with TRBJ1-6; 7 nucleotides match TRBD1. The CDR3 is 16 amino acids. V gave up 2 bases and J gave up 7 bases; unmatched junction bases: 8. Looked up from germline, CDR1 is MGHRA and CDR2 is YSYEKL. The CDR3 DNA sequence: TGCGCCAGCAGCCAACCCGGGACAGTGGGAAATTCACCCCTCCACTTT. Residues: CASSQPGTVGNSPLHF.

This chain links TRBV5-1 with TRBJ2-6; 7 bases are a match to TRBD1. The CDR3 is 14 amino acids. V was pared by 1 base and J by 8 bases, with 3 bases of the junction left unmatched. Germline V gives CDR1 SGHRS, CDR2 YFSETQ. CDR3 loop: CASSLQTGTNVLTF. The CDR3 nucleotides read TGCGCCAGCAGCTTGCAGACAGGGACCAACGTCCTGACTTTC.

The chain joins TRBV5-4 to TRBJ1-1; 9 bases agree with TRBD1. The CDR3 contains 15 residues. Germline values: CDR1 SGHNT, CDR2 YYREEE (reference sequence). The ends lost 3 bases at V and 0 bases at J; junction bases unmatched: 3. CDR3 DNA sequence: TGTGCCAGCAGCTCCGGGACAGGGATGAACACTGAAGCTTTCTTT. Its protein product is CASSSGTGMNTEAFF.

The V call is TRBV5-1, the J call TRBJ2-3; 10 positions agree with TRBD2. Trimming at V came to 4 bases and at J to 3 bases, leaving 5 bases not matched to a gene. CDR3 size: 15 residues. The germline gives CDR1 SGHRS, CDR2 YFSETQ. CDR3 region: CASSRAGGPTDTQYF. The DNA for the CDR3 is TGCGCCAGCAGCCGAGCGGGAGGGCCGACAGATACGCAGTATTTT.

V usage is TRBV4-2 and J usage is TRBJ2-5; TRBD2 aligns across 7 bases. Unmatched junction bases numbered 10, after V lost 2 bases and J lost 7 bases. CDR1 is LGHNA and CDR2 is YNFKEQ in the germline V gene. The CDR3 covers 15 residues. CDR3 loop: CASSQQAGLGGTQYF. CDR3 sequence (DNA): TGTGCCAGCAGCCAACAAGCGGGGCTTGGAGGGACCCAGTACTTC.

The chain carries TRBV9 and TRBJ1-2; 9 bases fit TRBD1. The CDR3 spans 13 residues. Germline CDR1 SGDLS, CDR2 YYNGEE. With 4 bases clipped from V and 7 bases from J, the junction kept 5 bases outside the gene matches. CDR3 amino acids: CASSSQGAGGYTF. The CDR3 nucleotides are TGTGCCAGCAGCTCACAGGGGGCAGGTGGCTACACCTTC. Full variable domain (remainder filled in from reference TRBV9 and TRBJ1-2): DSGVTQTPKHLITATGQRVTLRCSPRSGDLSVYWYQQSLDQGLQFLIQYYNGEERAKGNILERFSAQQFPDLHSELNLSSLELGDSALYFCASSSQGAGGYTFGSGTRLTVV.

This clone came up a few times. The chain uses TRBV5-1 and TRBJ1-6; 7 positions match TRBD1. The germline gives CDR1 SGHRS, CDR2 YFSETQ. The CDR3 covers 14 residues. With V trimmed by 4 bases and J by 8 bases, 6 bases remained unmatched. The CDR3 loop reads CASSGAGTDSPLHF. CDR3 bases: TGCGCCAGCAGCGGGGCCGGGACAGATTCACCCCTCCACTTT. Full variable domain (remainder filled in from reference TRBV5-1 and TRBJ1-6): KAGVTQTPRYLIKTRGQQVTLSCSPISGHRSVSWYQQTPGQGLQFLFEYFSETQRNKGNFPGRFSGRQFSNSRSEMNVSTLELGDSALYLCASSGAGTDSPLHFGNGTRLTVT.

The V gene is TRBV7-2, the J gene TRBJ1-1; TRBD1 aligns across 7 bases. The CDR3 consists of 15 residues. CDR1 and CDR2 from the germline V gene are SGHTA and FQGNSA. The V segment lost 5 bases and the J segment 0 bases; nucleotides outside the gene matches: 6. The CDR3 is CASSPQTGLNTEAFF. CDR3 DNA sequence: TGTGCCAGCAGCCCTCAGACAGGGCTGAACACTGAAGCTTTCTTT.

V gene TRBV29-1 combines with J gene TRBJ1-1; 10 bases map to TRBD1. Per germline, CDR1 SQVTM and CDR2 ANQGSEA. With 4 bases clipped from V and 6 bases from J, the junction kept 5 bases outside the gene matches. The CDR3 covers 13 residues. The CDR3 is CSVVGQGVPEAFF. Written as DNA, the CDR3 is TGCAGCGTTGTAGGACAGGGGGTTCCTGAAGCTTTCTTT.

The chain joins TRBV11-2 to TRBJ2-5; 11 bases align to TRBD2. The germline V gene has CDR1 SGHAT and CDR2 FQNNGV. V shed 6 bases, J shed 5 bases, and the junction held 5 bases outside the gene matches. The CDR3 contains 14 residues. CDR3 DNA sequence: TGTGCCAGCAGTCAAACTAGCGGGAGTGAGACCCAGTACTTC. It specifies CASSQTSGSETQYF.

V usage is TRBV5-1 and J usage is TRBJ2-1; 7 bases match TRBD2. This CDR3 contains 14 residues. Germline V CDR1 and CDR2: SGHRS, YFSETQ. V lost 7 bases, J lost 5 bases, and 9 bases stayed unmatched. As DNA, the CDR3 is TGCGCCAGCGGCTGGCGGGAGTATAACAATGAGCAGTTCTTC. Its translation: CASGWREYNNEQFF.

This chain uses TRBV28 with TRBJ1-2; 7 nucleotides match TRBD1. Germline lookup yields CDR1 MDHEN and CDR2 SYDVKM. V lost 5 bases and J lost 4; bases outside the gene matches: 7. The CDR3 has 14 residues. CDR3 DNA sequence: TGTGCCAGCAGTCAACAGGGGCAGGGCTATGGCTACACCTTC. It yields the protein CASSQQGQGYGYTF.

This clone was counted a few times. This chain joins TRBV7-9 and TRBJ2-7, with 7 bases that match TRBD1. CDR3 size: 14 residues. CDR1 SEHNR and CDR2 FQNEAQ come from the germline V gene (reference sequence). J lost 3 bases, V lost 3 bases, and 5 bases had no gene match. DNA for the CDR3: TGTGCCAGCAGCTTTCCACGGGACAGCTACGAGCAGTACTTC. This translates into CASSFPRDSYEQYF.